These 5 T cell receptor beta chains came from one sample sequenced in a study of blood T cells in healthy people across ages. Alongside a J-beta primer mix, a sample-barcoded 5' primer served in a second PCR lasting roughly 6 to 11 cycles. Each CDR3 protein is one row after TCRdb ran MiXCR on the 5' RACE reads. Among about 940,000 distinct CDR3 sequences listed, roughly 50% were seen once. The sequencing sample was made of blood. All receptors derive from a man younger than 45 in good health.

This clonotype was seen only a few times. This chain joins TRBV7-9 and TRBJ2-3; D is perhaps TRBD2 (6 bases). Trimming shortened V by 5 bases and J by 0 bases, and 15 bases separated the two germline ends. This CDR3 spans 16 amino acids. Germline V lookup: CDR1 SEHNR, CDR2 FQNEAQ (reference sequence). The chain's CDR3 is CASSRPWGTSTDTQYF. As DNA, the CDR3 is TGTGCCAGCAGCCGCCCGTGGGGGACTAGCACAGATACGCAGTATTTT.

This clonotype was counted once. The V gene is TRBV27, the J gene TRBJ1-1; no firm D call. Trimming took 0 bases from V and 7 from J, leaving 9 bases between them. This CDR3 has 13 residues. CDR1 and CDR2 (germline): MNHEY, SMNVEV (reference sequence). The DNA for the CDR3 is TGTGCCAGCAGTTTATCATACGGGGTTGAAGCTTTCTTT. This gives the protein CASSLSYGVEAFF.

This clonotype came up a few times. The chain recombines TRBV3-1 with TRBJ2-7; D remains ambiguous. Germline values: CDR1 LGHDT, CDR2 YNNKEL (reference sequence). The V end lost 1 base, the J end lost 3 bases, and 10 bases lay between the germline ends. There are 14 residues in the CDR3. The CDR3 spells CASSQAVGNYEQYF. Written as DNA, the CDR3 is TGTGCCAGCAGCCAAGCCGTGGGAAACTACGAGCAGTACTTC.

The chain joins TRBV7-2 to TRBJ2-1; D is ambiguous. CDR1 is SGHTA, CDR2 FQGNSA, per germline. The CDR3 extends over 11 amino acids. Trimming took off 5 bases at V and 9 bases at J, with 8 bases between the two ends. CDR3 region: CASSPLSEQFF. In DNA, the CDR3 is TGTGCCAGCAGCCCACTGAGTGAGCAGTTCTTC.

The rearrangement links TRBV7-9 to TRBJ1-2, with a weak D call TRBD1 (6 bases). This CDR3 comprises 15 residues. Germline CDR1 and CDR2: SEHNR and FQNEAQ (reference sequence). V gave up 1 base and J gave up 0 bases, with 9 bases separating them. DNA for the CDR3: TGTGCCAGCAGCTTAGGGGACAACACTAACTATGGCTACACCTTC. Translating gives CASSLGDNTNYGYTF.